Following are 9 T cell receptor beta chains from one sample sequenced in a study of blood T cells in healthy people across ages. Together with a sample-barcoded 5' primer, a J-beta primer mix was included in a second PCR lasting roughly 6 to 12 cycles. TCRdb independently ran MiXCR on the 5' RACE reads; one entry per CDR3 protein. This sample has 1.5 million to 2 million distinct CDR3 sequences, with about 50% found just once. The sample was blood. The receptors here all came from a woman in her thirties or forties in good health.

The chain uses TRBV6-5 and TRBJ2-1; TRBD1 or TRBD2 may be the D gene (5 bases each). The CDR3 is 15 amino acids. V was cut by 2 bases and J by 7 bases, with 15 bases left in between. The germline V gene has CDR1 MNHEY and CDR2 SVGAGI. The CDR3 loop is CASSYAGSVGNEQFF. CDR3 nucleotides: TGTGCCAGCAGTTACGCAGGGAGCGTCGGTAATGAGCAGTTCTTC.

This clonotype was found a few times. DNA of the CDR3: TGCGCCAGCAGCCCAGCTACCCAGGGACAGGGTCGGGGCTACACCTTC. Its translation: CASSPATQGQGRGYTF. This chain joins TRBV4-3 and TRBJ1-2; 9 bases are shared with TRBD1. V shed 4 bases, J shed 8 bases, and the junction held 14 bases outside the gene matches. The germline CDR1 and CDR2 sequences are LGHNA and YSLEER. The CDR3 contains 16 residues.

This rearrangement joins TRBV3-1 to TRBJ2-5; 9 bases are shared with TRBD2. The CDR3 totals 15 residues. Looked up from germline, CDR1 is LGHDT and CDR2 is YNNKEL (reference sequence). V dropped 4 bases and J dropped 11; count of bases not matched to a gene: 14. CDR3 amino acids: CASSLWSGGRGEQYF. The CDR3 DNA is TGTGCCAGCAGCCTCTGGAGCGGGGGGCGAGGTGAGCAGTACTTC.

V gene TRBV5-1 combines with J gene TRBJ1-1; D uncertain. The CDR3 is made up of 13 amino acids. Trimming pared 4 bases from V and 4 bases from J, leaving 11 bases between. CDR1 and CDR2 from the germline V gene are SGHRS and YFSETQ. The CDR3 sequence is CASSPMVGTEAFF. CDR3 bases: TGCGCCAGCAGCCCCATGGTTGGCACTGAAGCTTTCTTT.

The V call is TRBV6-5, the J call TRBJ2-5; perhaps TRBD2 as D (5 bases). The CDR3 length is 14 residues. Germline assignment: CDR1 MNHEY and CDR2 SVGAGI. V lost 0 bases to trimming and J lost 11 bases, with 16 bases between them. CDR3: CASSYSATTPLQYF. The CDR3 DNA follows: TGTGCCAGCAGTTACTCGGCGACTACCCCTCTTCAGTACTTC.

This rearrangement joins TRBV28 to TRBJ2-7, with D possibly matching TRBD2 (6 bases). CDR1 is MDHEN, CDR2 SYDVKM, per germline. Trimming left V 8 bases short and J 4 bases short, with 12 bases between. The CDR3 is 12 amino acids. In DNA, the CDR3 is TGTGCCAGCGCCAGACGGGGGTACGAGCAGTACTTC. This codes for CASARRGYEQYF.

The V gene is TRBV20-1, the J gene TRBJ2-5, with D perhaps TRBD1 or TRBD2 (5 bases each). The tail of the sequence fits TRBJ2-7 better, so the J call may be wrong. Germline V CDR1 and CDR2: DFQATT, SNEGSKA (reference sequence). This CDR3 spans 15 amino acids. This CDR3 reads CSARSKPGRFCEQYF. The DNA for the CDR3 is TGCAGTGCTAGAAGTAAACCGGGACGGTTCTGCGAGCAGTACTTC.

The chain uses TRBV20-1 and TRBJ2-1; D ambiguous. Germline V gene sequence: CDR1 DFQATT, CDR2 SNEGSKA (reference sequence). This CDR3 is 11 amino acids long. Deletions cut 6 bases from V and 13 bases from J, with 16 bases between. In DNA form, the CDR3 reads TGCAGTGCCGACGCACTGGAGACCCAGTTCTTC. Protein sequence: CSADALETQFF.

The chain combines TRBV6-5 with TRBJ1-2; D uncertain. This CDR3 spans 15 amino acids. Germline lookup yields CDR1 MNHEY and CDR2 SVGAGI. The V gene lost 6 bases and the J gene lost 4 bases, with 18 bases spanning the gap. CDR3 sequence reads: CASSPIGRRGYGYTF. The DNA for the CDR3 is TGTGCCAGCAGCCCTATCGGGCGGCGGGGCTATGGCTACACCTTC.